A selection of T cell receptor beta chains follows, all from one sample in a study of blood T cell repertoires in COVID-19. Generated by immunoSEQ multiplex PCR, the TCRdb table keeps only in-frame clones and is missing some. Here the sample spans 200,000 to 250,000 clones, about four fifths being singletons. Sequenced material: peripheral blood. The receptors originated from a man aged 50 to 59 with acute or convalescent COVID-19. The CDR3 runs from the conserved cysteine through the conserved F or W.

j_gene	v_gene	CDR3aa
TRBJ2-3	TRBV24-1	CATSENRGTSPGDLQYF
TRBJ2-7	TRBV10-3	CAISADRGTEQYF
TRBJ2-3	TRBV19	CATNRRGREADTQYF
TRBJ1-4	TRBV15	CATSRGTGDNEKLFF
TRBJ2-3	TRBV19	CASSETGLLLTQYF
TRBJ1-1	TRBV11-2	CASSIQGVGTEAFF
TRBJ1-1	TRBV7-9	CASSWGQGLNTEAFF
TRBJ2-7	TRBV4-2	CASSSRGSDEQYF
TRBJ2-1	TRBV9	CASSVVTGGEQFF
TRBJ2-1	TRBV24-1	CATSAGYNEQFF
TRBJ1-3	TRBV7-8	CASKWGGDSGNTIYF
TRBJ1-2	TRBV10-3	CAIRSEGTGYGYTF
TRBJ2-1	TRBV7-3	CASSFHLQGTGYYNEQFF
TRBJ2-7	TRBV5-6	CASSFDTSGRKNEQYF
TRBJ2-7	TRBV25-1	CASSILGLAGGGEQYF
TRBJ1-6	TRBV27	CASSLEREGFSPLHF
TRBJ1-6	TRBV6-1	CASSERGPLHF
TRBJ2-7	TRBV6-6	CASVQEGEYAPEQYF
TRBJ2-3	TRBV29-1	CSVGSSGGNTQYF
TRBJ2-3	TRBV6-2/TRBV6-3	CASSYSMASGADTQYF
TRBJ1-2	TRBV2	CASRGGGGYTF
TRBJ2-2	TRBV2	CASSPGQGGTGELFF
TRBJ1-2	TRBV12-5	CASGWTGSPYGYTF
TRBJ1-1	TRBV6-5	CASRGWNTEAFF
TRBJ2-7	TRBV19	CASSTLQGASYEQYF
TRBJ2-4	TRBV10-3	CAISEDRGWGNIQYF
TRBJ2-7	TRBV5-1	CASSPSGSYEQYF
TRBJ1-6	TRBV9	CASSGTDRGNNSPLHF
TRBJ1-5	TRBV6-1	CASSDPSQPQHF
TRBJ2-7	TRBV6-5	CASSYSSDRGPYEQYF
TRBJ2-1	TRBV10-3	CAISGGASGRAGEQFF
TRBJ2-1	TRBV7-3	CASSLSAGVYNEQFF
TRBJ2-7	TRBV18	CASSRQVYEQYF
TRBJ1-1	TRBV4-1	CASSHITGQPNTEAFF
TRBJ1-1	TRBV29-1	CSSTGVGNTEAFF
TRBJ1-5	TRBV7-8	CASTLTGGGNQPQHF
TRBJ2-7	TRBV4-1	CASSQEGSGGPYEQYF
TRBJ1-6	TRBV5-6	CASSLEWGHPPYSPLHF
TRBJ1-6	TRBV28	CASSLGAFNNSPLHF
TRBJ2-7	TRBV11-2	CASSLAPGIEQYF
TRBJ1-1	TRBV19	CASGTHRDRAIGAFF
TRBJ1-1	TRBV27	CASSWTGTGMNTEAFF
TRBJ2-6	TRBV6-6	CASSQLLASSGANVLTF
TRBJ2-1	TRBV5-6	CATLRGAGYNEQFF
TRBJ2-1	TRBV21-1	CASSTLGTSGISYNEQFF
TRBJ2-1	TRBV19	CASSIGSLAGGLYNEQFF
TRBJ2-1	TRBV5-6	CASSNGLAGAGQFF
TRBJ2-1	TRBV7-9	CASSLARVDEQFF
TRBJ1-6	TRBV28	CASSLSGGLRQMNSPLHF
TRBJ2-3	TRBV2	CASSGVGQGLTDTQYF